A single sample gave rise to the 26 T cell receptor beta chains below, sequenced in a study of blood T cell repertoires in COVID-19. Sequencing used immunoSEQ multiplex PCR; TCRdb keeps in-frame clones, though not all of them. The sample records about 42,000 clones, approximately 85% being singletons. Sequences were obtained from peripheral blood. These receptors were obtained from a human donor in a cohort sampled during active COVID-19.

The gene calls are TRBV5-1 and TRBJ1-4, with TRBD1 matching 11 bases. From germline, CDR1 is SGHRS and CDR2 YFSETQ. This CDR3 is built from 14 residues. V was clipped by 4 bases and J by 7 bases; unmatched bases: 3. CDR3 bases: TGCGCCAGCAGCCGGGGACAGGGGGGTGAAAAACTGTTTTTT. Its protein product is CASSRGQGGEKLFF.

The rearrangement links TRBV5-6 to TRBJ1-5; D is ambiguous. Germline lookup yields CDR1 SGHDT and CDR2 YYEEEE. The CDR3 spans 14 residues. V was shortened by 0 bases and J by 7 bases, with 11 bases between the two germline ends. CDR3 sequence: CASSLVSGRQPQHF. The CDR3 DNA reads TGTGCCAGCAGCTTGGTGTCGGGGAGGCAGCCCCAGCATTTT.

The CDR3 nucleotides are TGTGCCAGCAGAGGGGGGGGGAACACTGAAGCTTTCTTT. This translates into CASRGGGNTEAFF. The chain couples TRBV28 to TRBJ1-1, with D perhaps TRBD1 (6 bases). V dropped 6 bases and J dropped 1 base, with 9 bases sitting between them. Germline V gene lookup returns CDR1 MDHEN and CDR2 SYDVKM. This CDR3 is built from 13 residues. The entire variable domain, with the rest obtained from reference TRBV28 and TRBJ1-1, is as follows: DVKVTQSSRYLVKRTGEKVFLECVQDMDHENMFWYRQDPGLGLRLIYFSYDVKMKEKGDIPEGYSVSREKKERFSLILESASTNQTSMYLCASRGGGNTEAFFGQGTRLTVV.

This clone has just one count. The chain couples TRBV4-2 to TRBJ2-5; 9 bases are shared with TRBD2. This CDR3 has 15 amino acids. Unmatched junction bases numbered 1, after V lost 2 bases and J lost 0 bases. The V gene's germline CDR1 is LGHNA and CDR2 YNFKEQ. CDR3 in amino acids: CASSQSGGYQETQYF. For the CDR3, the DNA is TGTGCCAGCAGCCAAAGCGGGGGGTACCAAGAGACCCAGTACTTC.

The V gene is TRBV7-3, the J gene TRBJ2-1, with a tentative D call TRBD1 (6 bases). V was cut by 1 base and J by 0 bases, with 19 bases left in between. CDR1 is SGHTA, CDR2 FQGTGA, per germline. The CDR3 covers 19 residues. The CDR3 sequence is CASSLKASIGQSSYNEQFF. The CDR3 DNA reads TGTGCCAGCAGCTTAAAGGCCTCGATAGGACAGAGCTCCTACAATGAGCAGTTCTTC.

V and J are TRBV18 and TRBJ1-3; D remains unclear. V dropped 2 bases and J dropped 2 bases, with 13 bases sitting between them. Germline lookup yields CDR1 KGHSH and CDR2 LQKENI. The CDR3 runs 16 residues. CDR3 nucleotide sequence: TGTGCCAGCTCACCAAGCTACGGCGGAACTGGAAACACCATATATTTT. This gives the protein CASSPSYGGTGNTIYF.

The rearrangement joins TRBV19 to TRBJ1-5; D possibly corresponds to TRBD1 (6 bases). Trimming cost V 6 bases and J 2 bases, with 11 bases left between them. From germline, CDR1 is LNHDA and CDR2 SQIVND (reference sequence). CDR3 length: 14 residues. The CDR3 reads CASSRRGGNQPQHF. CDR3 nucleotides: TGTGCCAGTAGCCGCAGGGGAGGCAATCAGCCCCAGCATTTT.

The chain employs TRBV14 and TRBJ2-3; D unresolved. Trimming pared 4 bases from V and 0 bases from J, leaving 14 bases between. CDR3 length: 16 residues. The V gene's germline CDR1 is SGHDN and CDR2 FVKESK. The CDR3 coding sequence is TGTGCCAGCAGCCTCCTACAGAGCCTCAGCACAGATACGCAGTATTTT. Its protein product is CASSLLQSLSTDTQYF.

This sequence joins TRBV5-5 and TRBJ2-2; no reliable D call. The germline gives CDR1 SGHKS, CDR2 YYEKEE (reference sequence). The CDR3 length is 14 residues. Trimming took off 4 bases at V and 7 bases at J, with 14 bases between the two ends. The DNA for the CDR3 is TGTGCCAGCAGCGCCCGAGAGTTGAGCGGGGAGCTGTTTTTT. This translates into CASSARELSGELFF.

The CDR3 sequence is CASSYRGTSGESAYNEQFF. CDR3 sequence (DNA): TGTGCCAGCAGTTACAGGGGGACTAGCGGGGAATCAGCCTACAATGAGCAGTTCTTC. This chain connects TRBV6-2 or TRBV6-3 to TRBJ2-1; 13 bases are a match to TRBD2. Germline V gene data show CDR1 as MNHEY and CDR2 as SVGEGT. Trimming cost V 2 bases and J 2 bases; bases outside gene matches: 9. This CDR3 comprises 19 residues.

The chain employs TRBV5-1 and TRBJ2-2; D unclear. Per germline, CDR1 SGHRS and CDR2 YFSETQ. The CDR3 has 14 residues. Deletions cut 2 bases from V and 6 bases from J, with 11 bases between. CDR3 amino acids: CASSLNEVAGELFF. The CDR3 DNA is TGCGCCAGCAGCTTAAACGAGGTGGCCGGGGAGCTGTTTTTT.

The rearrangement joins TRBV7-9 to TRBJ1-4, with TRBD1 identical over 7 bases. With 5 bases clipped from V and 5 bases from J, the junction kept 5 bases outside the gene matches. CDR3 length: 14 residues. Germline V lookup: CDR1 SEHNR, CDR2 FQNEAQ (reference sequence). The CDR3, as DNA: TGTGCCAGCAGCCCCCCGGGACAGAATGAAAAACTGTTTTTT. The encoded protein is CASSPPGQNEKLFF.

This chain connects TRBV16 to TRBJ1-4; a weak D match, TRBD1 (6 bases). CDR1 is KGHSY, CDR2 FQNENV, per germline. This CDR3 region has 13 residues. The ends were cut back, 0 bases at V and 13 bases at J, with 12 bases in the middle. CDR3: CASSQSLGRGLFF. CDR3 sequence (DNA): TGTGCCAGCAGCCAATCCTTGGGCAGGGGACTGTTTTTT.

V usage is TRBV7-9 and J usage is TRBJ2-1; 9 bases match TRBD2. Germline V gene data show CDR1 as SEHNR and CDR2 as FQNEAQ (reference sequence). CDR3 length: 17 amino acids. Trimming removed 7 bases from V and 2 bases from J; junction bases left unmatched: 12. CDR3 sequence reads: CASTDPGGGDPYNEQFF. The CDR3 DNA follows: TGTGCCAGCACCGACCCTGGCGGGGGGGACCCCTACAATGAGCAGTTCTTC.

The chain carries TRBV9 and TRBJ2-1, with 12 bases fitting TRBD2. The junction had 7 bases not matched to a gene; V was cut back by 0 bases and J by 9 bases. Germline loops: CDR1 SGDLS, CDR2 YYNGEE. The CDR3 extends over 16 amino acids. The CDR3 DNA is TGTGCCAGCAGCGTAGGGTCTAGCGGGGGGGCATTTGAGCAGTTCTTC. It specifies CASSVGSSGGAFEQFF.

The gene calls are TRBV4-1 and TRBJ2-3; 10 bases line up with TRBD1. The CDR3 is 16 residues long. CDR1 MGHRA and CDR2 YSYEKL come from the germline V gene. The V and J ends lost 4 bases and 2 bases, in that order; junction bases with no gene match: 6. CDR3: CASSPGTGAYTDTQYF. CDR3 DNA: TGCGCCAGCAGCCCCGGGACAGGGGCTTACACAGATACGCAGTATTTT.

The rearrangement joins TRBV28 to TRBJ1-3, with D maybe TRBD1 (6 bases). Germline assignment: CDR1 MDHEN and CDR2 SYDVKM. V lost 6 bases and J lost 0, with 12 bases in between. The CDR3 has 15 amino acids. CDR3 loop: CASRRTGISGNTIYF. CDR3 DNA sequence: TGTGCCAGCAGAAGAACAGGGATCTCTGGAAACACCATATATTTT.

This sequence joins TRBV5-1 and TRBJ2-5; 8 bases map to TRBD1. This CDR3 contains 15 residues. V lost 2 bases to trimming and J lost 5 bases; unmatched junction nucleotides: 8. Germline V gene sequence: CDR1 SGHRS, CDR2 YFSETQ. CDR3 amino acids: CASSFKDRERETQYF. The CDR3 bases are TGCGCCAGCAGCTTCAAGGACAGGGAACGGGAGACCCAGTACTTC.

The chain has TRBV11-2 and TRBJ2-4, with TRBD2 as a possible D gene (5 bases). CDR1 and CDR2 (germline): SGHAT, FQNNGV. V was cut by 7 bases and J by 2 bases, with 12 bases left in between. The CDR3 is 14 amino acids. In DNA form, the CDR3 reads TGTGCCAGCACCCCGGGAAGCCCCAAAAACATTCAGTACTTC. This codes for CASTPGSPKNIQYF.

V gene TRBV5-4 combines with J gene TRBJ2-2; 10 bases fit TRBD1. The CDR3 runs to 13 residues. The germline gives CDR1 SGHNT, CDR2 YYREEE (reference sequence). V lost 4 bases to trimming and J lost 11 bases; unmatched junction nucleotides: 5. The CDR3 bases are TGTGCCAGCAGCCTGACAGGGGGCTTCGAGCTGTTTTTT. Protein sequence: CASSLTGGFELFF.

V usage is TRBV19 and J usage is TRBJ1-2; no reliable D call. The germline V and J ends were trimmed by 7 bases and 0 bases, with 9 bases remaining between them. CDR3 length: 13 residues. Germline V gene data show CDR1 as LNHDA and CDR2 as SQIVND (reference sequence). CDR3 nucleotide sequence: TGTGCCAGTACCTCGAAGCCTAACTATGGCTACACCTTC. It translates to CASTSKPNYGYTF.

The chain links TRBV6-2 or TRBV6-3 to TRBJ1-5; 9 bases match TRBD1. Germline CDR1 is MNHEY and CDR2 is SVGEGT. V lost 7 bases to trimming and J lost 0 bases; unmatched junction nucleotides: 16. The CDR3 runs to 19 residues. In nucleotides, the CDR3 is TGTGCCAGCACCCCGTCACCGGGACAGGGAGTTTATAGCAATCAGCCCCAGCATTTT. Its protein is CASTPSPGQGVYSNQPQHF.

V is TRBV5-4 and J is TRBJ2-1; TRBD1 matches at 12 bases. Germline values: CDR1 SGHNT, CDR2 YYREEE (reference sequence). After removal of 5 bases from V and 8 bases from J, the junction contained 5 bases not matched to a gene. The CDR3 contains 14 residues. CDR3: CASRGQGAGDEQFF. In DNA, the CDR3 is TGTGCCAGCAGGGGACAGGGGGCGGGCGATGAGCAGTTCTTC. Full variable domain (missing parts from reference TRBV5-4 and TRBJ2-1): ETGVTQSPTHLIKTRGQQVTLRCSSQSGHNTVSWYQQALGQGPQFIFQYYREEENGRGNFPPRFSGLQFPNYSSELNVNALELDDSALYLCASRGQGAGDEQFFGPGTRLTVL.

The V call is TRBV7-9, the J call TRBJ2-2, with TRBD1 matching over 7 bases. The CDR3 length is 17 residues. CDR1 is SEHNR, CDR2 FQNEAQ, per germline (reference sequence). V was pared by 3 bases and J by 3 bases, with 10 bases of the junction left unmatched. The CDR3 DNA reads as TGTGCCAGCAGCTTTAACGTGGACAGGACTCACACCGGGGAGCTGTTTTTT. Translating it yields CASSFNVDRTHTGELFF.

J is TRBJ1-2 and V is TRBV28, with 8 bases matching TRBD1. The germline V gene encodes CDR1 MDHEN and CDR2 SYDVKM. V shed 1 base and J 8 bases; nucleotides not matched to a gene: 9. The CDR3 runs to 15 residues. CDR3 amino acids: CASSLSGQGLEGYTF. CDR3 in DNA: TGTGCCAGCAGTTTATCTGGACAGGGACTTGAGGGCTACACCTTC.

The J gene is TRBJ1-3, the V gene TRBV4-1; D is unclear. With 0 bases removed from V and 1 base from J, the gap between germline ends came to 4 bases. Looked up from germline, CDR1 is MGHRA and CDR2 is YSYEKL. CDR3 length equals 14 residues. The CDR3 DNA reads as TGCGCCAGCAGCCAAGAAGAGTCTGGAAACACCATATATTTT. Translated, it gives CASSQEESGNTIYF.